This T cell receptor (beta chain) was identified in a study of shared clonotypes between healthy human individuals. Background on the study: In total, the donors were a couple of women and a few men aged 18 to 49. Findings and caveats of the study: It was expected that sequencing depth would affect clonotype sharing among donors. The generation probabilities recorded for non-shared clonotypes fell below those of clonotypes shared by all four donors.

As regards this clone: What it binds is unknown.

In germline, CDR1 is LNHDA, CDR2 SQIVND (reference sequence). V lost 3 bases and J lost 5, with 17 bases in between. CDR3 length: 16 residues. Sequenced by immunoSEQ multiplex PCR; TCRdb stores in-frame clones only, minus some. The table lists about 2.4 million clones, over 85% of them singletons. This chain connects TRBV19 to TRBJ1-5, with D hard to call. Sequencing used naive CD4+ T cells from PBMCs. The subset: CD45RA+ positively selected. The sequence was collected from a man younger than 35 in good health. Some clones in this sample may be carry-over from other donors' samples. Here the CDR3 DNA reads TGTGCCAGTAGTATTATGGGGATTAGATCGGATCAGCCCCAGCATTTT. Residues: CASSIMGIRSDQPQHF.